The sequence of this T cell receptor (beta chain) was determined in a study of neurological immune-mediated disorders. Study results and caveats: Multiple sclerosis was found to have the least TCR clonal expansion, below healthy controls, and HTLV-1-associated myelopathy the most. Subjects shared no identical expanded-clone CDR3 amino acid sequences, suggesting private TCR-beta repertoires in all groups.

Germline V CDR1 and CDR2: SEHNR, FQNEAQ (reference sequence). CDR3 length: 14 amino acids. Trimming took 5 bases from V and 0 from J, leaving 10 bases between them. The cDNA came from 5'RACE with 10-nucleotide random UMIs. TCRdb recomputed calls from the 5' RACE reads with MiXCR, one row per CDR3 protein. The table shows tens of thousands of distinct CDR3 sequences, with more than 9.5% occurring only once. This clonotype was detected ten times or more. The antigen remains undetermined. Sample time point: technical triplicate 1. Stored at -80 C, 2 million PBMCs were the source of the unsorted libraries. The V gene is TRBV7-9, the J gene TRBJ2-5; D is undetermined. Sequencing was carried out using PBMCs. The sequence was obtained from a man in his sixties with HTLV-1-associated myelopathy (HAM/TSP). The CDR3 DNA sequence: TGTGCCAGCAGCCCCCGGTCTGACCAAGAGACCCAGTACTTC. Protein sequence: CASSPRSDQETQYF.